The present T cell receptor (beta chain) was sequenced within a study of shared clonotypes between healthy human individuals. Study outcomes and limitations: Clonotypes which were not shared had lower generation probabilities than clonotypes that all four donors shared. In this cohort, only blood was sampled, and tissue repertoires likely differ.

V lost 4 bases and J lost 9, with 13 bases in between. This CDR3 has 13 residues. Germline lookup yields CDR1 SGHNT and CDR2 YYREEE (reference sequence). For this clone: The antigen is not known.

Assay: immunoSEQ multiplex PCR; the TCRdb copy retains only in-frame clones and omits some. Found here are 2 million to 2.5 million clones, approximately 95% of them singletons; the top ten hold around 0.13%. This TCR derives from a man aged 18 to 29 in good health. Material for sequencing was naive CD4+ T cells sorted from blood. Stated subset: CD45RA+ positively selected. The chain recombines TRBV5-4 with TRBJ1-4; D gene ambiguous. CDR3 in DNA: TGTGCCAGCAGCGGTGACCGGGTACAAAAACTGTTTTTT. Translated: CASSGDRVQKLFF.